Below, 3 T cell receptor beta chains from the same sample are listed, as sequenced in a study of molecular identifiers for immune sequencing clone quantification. MiXCR, applied by TCRdb to the PCR reads, yields one record per CDR3 protein. The sample contains about 640,000 distinct CDR3 sequences, about 20% of which appear only once. Sequenced sample: naive CD8+ T cells from blood, with Jurkat cell RNA spiked in. This sample's subset: FACS-sorted CD8+CD4-CCR7+CD45RA+ naive T cells. The origin of the receptors is a human donor in good health. Some libraries in this study had Jurkat cell RNA spiked in.

This clonotype was observed at least ten times. V is TRBV29-1 and J is TRBJ2-7, with a tentative D call TRBD2 (6 bases). The CDR3 loop spans 13 amino acids. Germline V gives CDR1 SQVTM, CDR2 ANQGSEA. Trimming cost V 4 bases and J 6 bases, with 16 bases left between them. The CDR3 region is CSVVRRGSGEQYF. CDR3 nucleotide sequence: TGCAGCGTTGTGAGGAGGGGCTCGGGCGAGCAGTACTTC.

In the case of this clonotype: One junction end does not reproduce the germline sequence, and a read error may be involved. The rearrangement joins TRBV3-1 to TRBJ1-5; D is uncertain. This CDR3 region has 14 residues. CDR1 is LGHDT and CDR2 is YNNKEL in the germline V gene (reference sequence). CDR3 protein: CASSRSGLNQPQRF. The CDR3 coding sequence is TGTGCCAGCAGCCGTTCAGGCCTCAATCAGCCCCAGCGTTTT.

This clonotype was detected ten times or more. The V and J genes are TRBV29-1 and TRBJ2-7; a weak D match, TRBD1 (5 bases). CDR1 SQVTM and CDR2 ANQGSEA come from the germline V gene. The V end lost 5 bases, the J end lost 3 bases, and 11 bases lay between the germline ends. CDR3 length: 12 amino acids. Written as DNA, the CDR3 is TGCAGCGTTCAGGACACCTACTACGAGCAGTACTTC. It yields the protein CSVQDTYYEQYF.